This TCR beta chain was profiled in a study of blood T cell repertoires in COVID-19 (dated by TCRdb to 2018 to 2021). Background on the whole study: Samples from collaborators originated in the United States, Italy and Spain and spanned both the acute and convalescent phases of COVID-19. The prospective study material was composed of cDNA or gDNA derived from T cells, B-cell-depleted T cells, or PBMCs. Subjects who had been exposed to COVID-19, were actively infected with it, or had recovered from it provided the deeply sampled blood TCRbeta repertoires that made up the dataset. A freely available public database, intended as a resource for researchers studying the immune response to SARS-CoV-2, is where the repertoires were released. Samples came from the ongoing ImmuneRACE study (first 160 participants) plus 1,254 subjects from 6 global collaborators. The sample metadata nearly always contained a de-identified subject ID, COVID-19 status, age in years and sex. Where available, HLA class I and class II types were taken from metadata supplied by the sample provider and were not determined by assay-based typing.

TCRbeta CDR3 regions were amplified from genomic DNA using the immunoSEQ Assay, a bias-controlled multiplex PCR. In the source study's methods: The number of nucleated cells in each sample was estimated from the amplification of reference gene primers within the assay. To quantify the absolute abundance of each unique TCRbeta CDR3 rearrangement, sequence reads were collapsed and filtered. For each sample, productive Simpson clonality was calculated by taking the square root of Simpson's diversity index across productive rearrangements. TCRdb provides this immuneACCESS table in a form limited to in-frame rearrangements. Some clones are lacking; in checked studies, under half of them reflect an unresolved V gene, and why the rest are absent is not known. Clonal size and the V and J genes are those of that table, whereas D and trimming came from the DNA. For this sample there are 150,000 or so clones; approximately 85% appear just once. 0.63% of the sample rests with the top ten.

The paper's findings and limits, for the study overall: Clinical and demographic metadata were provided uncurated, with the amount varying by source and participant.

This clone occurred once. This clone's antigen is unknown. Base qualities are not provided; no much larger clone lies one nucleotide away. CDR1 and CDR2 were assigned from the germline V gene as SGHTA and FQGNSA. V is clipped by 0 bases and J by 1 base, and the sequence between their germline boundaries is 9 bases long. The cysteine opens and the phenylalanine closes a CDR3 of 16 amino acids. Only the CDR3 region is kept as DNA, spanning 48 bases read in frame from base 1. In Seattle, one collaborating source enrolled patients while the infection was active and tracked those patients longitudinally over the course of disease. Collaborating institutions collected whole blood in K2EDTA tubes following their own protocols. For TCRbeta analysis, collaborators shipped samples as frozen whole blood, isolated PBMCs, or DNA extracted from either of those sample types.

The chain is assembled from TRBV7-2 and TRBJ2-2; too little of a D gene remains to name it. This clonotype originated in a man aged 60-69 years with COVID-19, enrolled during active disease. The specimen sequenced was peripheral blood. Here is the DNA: TGTGCCAGCAGCTTAGCGCTTACGGGGAACACCGGGGAGCTGTTTTTT. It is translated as CASSLALTGNTGELFF.